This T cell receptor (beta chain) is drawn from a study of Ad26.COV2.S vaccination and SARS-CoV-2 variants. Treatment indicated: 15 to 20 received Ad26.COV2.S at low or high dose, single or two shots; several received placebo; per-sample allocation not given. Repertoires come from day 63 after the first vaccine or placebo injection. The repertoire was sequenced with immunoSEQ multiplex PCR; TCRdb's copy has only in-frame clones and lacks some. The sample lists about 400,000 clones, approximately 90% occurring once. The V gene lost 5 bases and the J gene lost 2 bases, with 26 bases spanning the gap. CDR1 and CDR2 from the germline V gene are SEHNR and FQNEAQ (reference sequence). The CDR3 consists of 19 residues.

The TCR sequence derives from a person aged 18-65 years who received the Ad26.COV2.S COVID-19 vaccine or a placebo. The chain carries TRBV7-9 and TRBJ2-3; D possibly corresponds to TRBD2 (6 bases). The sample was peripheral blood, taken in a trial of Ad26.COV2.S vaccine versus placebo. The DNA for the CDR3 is TGTGCCAGCAGCCCTCGCCTATCGACAGAGCGGGCGCACACAGATACGCAGTATTTT. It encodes CASSPRLSTERAHTDTQYF.